These 14 T cell receptor beta chains originate from one sample sequenced in a study of T-cell memory formation after mild COVID-19 (dated by TCRdb to 2020 to 2022). Libraries came from 5' RACE. The sequencer was an Illumina NovaSeq 6000. TCRdb redid the processing of the public reads, applying fastp at Q25 and MiXCR, and retained in-frame beta chains. Each entry merges the rows of one CDR3 protein and shows their most common DNA and genes. The sample table lists roughly 320,000 distinct CDR3 sequences, 25% to 30% of them with a count of one. The top ten constitute about 14% of the sample. The specimen was PBMCs or a T cell subset sorted from them (not recorded which). The receptors come from an adult woman who had mild COVID-19 (a few samples of this study predate the infection). The sample titles of this study are shuffled in the database, so cell type and time point are left out; the donor was told from shared clones.

This clonotype was counted only a few times. This rearrangement joins TRBV10-3 to TRBJ2-5, with TRBD2 identical over 7 bases. Looked up from germline, CDR1 is ENHRY and CDR2 is SYGVKD. CDR3 length: 14 residues. Germline trimming cut 4 bases from V and 5 bases from J; bases unmatched to any gene: 7. Written as DNA, the CDR3 is TGTGCCATCAGTGTCCGGGGGAGGGCCGAGACCCAGTACTTC. Translation gives CAISVRGRAETQYF.

This clonotype was detected only a few times. This chain links TRBV23-1 with TRBJ1-5, with a weak D call TRBD1 (5 bases). TRBV23-1 is known as an ORF, though its function is uncertain. V was trimmed by 4 bases and J by 0 bases, leaving 13 bases between them. This CDR3 spans 16 amino acids. The CDR3 DNA is TGCGCCAGCAGTCGGTGGCAGGGTGATAGCAATCAGCCCCAGCATTTT. Its protein product is CASSRWQGDSNQPQHF.

V usage is TRBV7-9 and J usage is TRBJ2-3; tentatively, D is TRBD2 (7 bases). The CDR3 length is 17 residues. The germline CDR1 and CDR2 sequences are SEHNR and FQNEAQ (reference sequence). V was shortened by 7 bases and J by 4 bases, with 24 bases between the two germline ends. The CDR3 region has the DNA TGTGCCAGCAACCAATTCGGGCGGGGGCCATTCGCAGATACGCAGTATTTT. Translated, it gives CASNQFGRGPFADTQYF. Based on the CDR3 plus reference TRBV7-9 and TRBJ2-3, the full variable domain is DTGVSQNPRHKITKRGQNVTFRCDPISEHNRLYWYRQTLGQGPEFLTYFQNEAQLEKSRLLSDRFSAERPKGSFSTLEIQRTEQGDSAMYLCASNQFGRGPFADTQYFGPGTRLTVL.

This sequence joins TRBV5-6 and TRBJ2-1, with D perhaps TRBD1 (7 bases). Trimming stripped 2 bases from V and 5 bases from J, with 20 bases between. This CDR3 has 17 amino acids. Germline CDR1 reads SGHDT; CDR2 reads YYEEEE. The CDR3 DNA reads as TGTGCCAGCAGCTTTTTGGCAGGGGGGTTTCTCGACAATGAGCAGTTCTTC. It translates to CASSFLAGGFLDNEQFF.

V is TRBV7-2 and J is TRBJ2-7; D is unclear. The CDR3 sequence is 13 residues long. Trimming cost V 5 bases and J 3 bases, with 11 bases left between them. From germline, CDR1 is SGHTA and CDR2 FQGNSA. CDR3 loop: CASSQPHRYEQYF. CDR3 coding DNA: TGTGCCAGCAGCCAACCCCATCGCTACGAGCAGTACTTC.

The genes are TRBV5-5 and TRBJ2-3; the match to TRBD1 covers 8 bases. This CDR3 is built from 15 residues. CDR1 and CDR2 from the germline V gene are SGHKS and YYEKEE (reference sequence). Trimming at V came to 4 bases and at J to 3 bases, leaving 7 bases not matched to a gene. The CDR3 spells CASSKTGEGTDTQYF. The CDR3 DNA follows: TGTGCCAGCAGCAAGACAGGGGAAGGAACAGATACGCAGTATTTT.

This clonotype was seen a few times. The chain couples TRBV7-3 to TRBJ2-2, with D perhaps matching TRBD1 (6 bases). Germline CDR1 and CDR2: SGHTA and FQGTGA. V shed 4 bases and J shed 5 bases, with 11 bases lying between them. The CDR3 length is 14 residues. This CDR3 reads CASSSGAATGELFF. Written as DNA, the CDR3 is TGTGCCAGCAGCTCAGGGGCCGCTACCGGGGAGCTGTTTTTT.

Only a few counts were recorded for this clonotype. The genes are TRBV7-2 and TRBJ2-5; no firm D call. V was cut by 3 bases and J by 5 bases, with 7 bases left in between. CDR1 and CDR2 (germline): SGHTA, FQGNSA. This CDR3 contains 12 residues. CDR3 residues: CASSFRRETQYF. The CDR3 bases are TGTGCCAGCAGCTTTCGACGGGAGACCCAGTACTTC.

V usage is TRBV5-1 and J usage is TRBJ1-5, with D uncertain. This CDR3 region has 14 residues. In germline, CDR1 is SGHRS, CDR2 YFSETQ. Between the trimmed V and J ends, which lost 0 bases and 4 bases, there was a span of 8 bases. CDR3 coding DNA: TGCGCCAGCAGCTTGGGGCCGGGTAATCAGCCCCAGCATTTT. As protein: CASSLGPGNQPQHF.

The J gene is TRBJ2-7, the V gene TRBV12-3 or TRBV12-4; 8 nucleotides match TRBD1. The V gene end was trimmed by 5 bases and the J gene end by 3 bases; junction bases not matched to a gene: 9. The CDR3 totals 15 residues. CDR3 sequence: CASSPPGQAFYEQYF. Written as DNA, the CDR3 is TGTGCCAGCAGTCCGCCGGGACAGGCCTTCTACGAGCAGTACTTC.

This clonotype appeared a few times. This sequence joins TRBV20-1 and TRBJ2-1; 9 nucleotides match TRBD2. This CDR3 region has 14 residues. The V segment lost 2 bases and the J segment 7 bases; nucleotides outside the gene matches: 6. The germline CDR1 and CDR2 sequences are DFQATT and SNEGSKA (reference sequence). CDR3 in DNA: TGCAGTGCTAGATCCCCCCTAGCGGGAAATGAGCAGTTCTTC. Translation gives CSARSPLAGNEQFF.

This sequence joins TRBV5-4 and TRBJ2-5; tentative D call: TRBD2 (5 bases). V lost 3 bases and J lost 5, with 14 bases in between. CDR1 SGHNT and CDR2 YYREEE come from the germline V gene (reference sequence). The CDR3 is 14 residues long. In DNA, the CDR3 is TGTGCCAGCAGCTCGGTTGAGAGAGGGGAGACCCAGTACTTC. Protein sequence: CASSSVERGETQYF. Together with reference TRBV5-4 and TRBJ2-5, the CDR3 gives the full variable domain: ETGVTQSPTHLIKTRGQQVTLRCSSQSGHNTVSWYQQALGQGPQFIFQYYREEENGRGNFPPRFSGLQFPNYSSELNVNALELDDSALYLCASSSVERGETQYFGPGTRLLVL.

This clonotype was seen a handful of times. Here the CDR3 DNA reads TGTGCCACCAGTGATCCAAACCGGGACGGCTACACCTTC. Amino acids: CATSDPNRDGYTF. V and J are TRBV24-1 and TRBJ1-2; tentatively, D is TRBD1 (5 bases). Per germline, CDR1 KGHDR and CDR2 SFDVKD. This CDR3 contains 13 residues. V was clipped by 3 bases and J by 8 bases, with 12 bases between them.

The chain combines TRBV18 with TRBJ2-7; tentative D call: TRBD1 (6 bases). Trimming took off 3 bases at V and 3 bases at J, with 12 bases between the two ends. This CDR3 spans 14 amino acids. CDR1 and CDR2 from the germline V gene are KGHSH and LQKENI. The CDR3 reads CASSPPGTLYEQYF. Written as DNA, the CDR3 is TGTGCCAGCTCACCTCCCGGGACACTCTACGAGCAGTACTTC.